This TCR beta chain was recorded in a study of human T cells and chemical hapten exposure. This clonotype was counted at least ten times. In germline, CDR1 is SQVTM, CDR2 ANQGSEA. The CDR3 consists of 10 residues. TCRdb processed the RACE reads anew with MiXCR; each CDR3 protein has one entry. Of about 380,000 distinct CDR3 sequences in the sample, approximately 5.1% are singletons; the top ten hold just over 2.5%. The time point: pre-sensitization, week 0. Treatment specified: therapeutic diphenylcyclopropenone sensitization with weekly scalp DPC. This TCR was recovered from a woman in her forties or fifties with alopecia areata. Some clones in this sample may be carry-over from other donors' samples. J is TRBJ2-4 and V is TRBV29-1, with no clear D. The sequenced sample was whole blood, obtained in connection with sensitization to the hapten diphenylcyclopropenone (DPC). CDR3 sequence: CTRGRNIQYF. The CDR3 DNA follows: TGCACCCGAGGACGAAACATTCAGTACTTC.